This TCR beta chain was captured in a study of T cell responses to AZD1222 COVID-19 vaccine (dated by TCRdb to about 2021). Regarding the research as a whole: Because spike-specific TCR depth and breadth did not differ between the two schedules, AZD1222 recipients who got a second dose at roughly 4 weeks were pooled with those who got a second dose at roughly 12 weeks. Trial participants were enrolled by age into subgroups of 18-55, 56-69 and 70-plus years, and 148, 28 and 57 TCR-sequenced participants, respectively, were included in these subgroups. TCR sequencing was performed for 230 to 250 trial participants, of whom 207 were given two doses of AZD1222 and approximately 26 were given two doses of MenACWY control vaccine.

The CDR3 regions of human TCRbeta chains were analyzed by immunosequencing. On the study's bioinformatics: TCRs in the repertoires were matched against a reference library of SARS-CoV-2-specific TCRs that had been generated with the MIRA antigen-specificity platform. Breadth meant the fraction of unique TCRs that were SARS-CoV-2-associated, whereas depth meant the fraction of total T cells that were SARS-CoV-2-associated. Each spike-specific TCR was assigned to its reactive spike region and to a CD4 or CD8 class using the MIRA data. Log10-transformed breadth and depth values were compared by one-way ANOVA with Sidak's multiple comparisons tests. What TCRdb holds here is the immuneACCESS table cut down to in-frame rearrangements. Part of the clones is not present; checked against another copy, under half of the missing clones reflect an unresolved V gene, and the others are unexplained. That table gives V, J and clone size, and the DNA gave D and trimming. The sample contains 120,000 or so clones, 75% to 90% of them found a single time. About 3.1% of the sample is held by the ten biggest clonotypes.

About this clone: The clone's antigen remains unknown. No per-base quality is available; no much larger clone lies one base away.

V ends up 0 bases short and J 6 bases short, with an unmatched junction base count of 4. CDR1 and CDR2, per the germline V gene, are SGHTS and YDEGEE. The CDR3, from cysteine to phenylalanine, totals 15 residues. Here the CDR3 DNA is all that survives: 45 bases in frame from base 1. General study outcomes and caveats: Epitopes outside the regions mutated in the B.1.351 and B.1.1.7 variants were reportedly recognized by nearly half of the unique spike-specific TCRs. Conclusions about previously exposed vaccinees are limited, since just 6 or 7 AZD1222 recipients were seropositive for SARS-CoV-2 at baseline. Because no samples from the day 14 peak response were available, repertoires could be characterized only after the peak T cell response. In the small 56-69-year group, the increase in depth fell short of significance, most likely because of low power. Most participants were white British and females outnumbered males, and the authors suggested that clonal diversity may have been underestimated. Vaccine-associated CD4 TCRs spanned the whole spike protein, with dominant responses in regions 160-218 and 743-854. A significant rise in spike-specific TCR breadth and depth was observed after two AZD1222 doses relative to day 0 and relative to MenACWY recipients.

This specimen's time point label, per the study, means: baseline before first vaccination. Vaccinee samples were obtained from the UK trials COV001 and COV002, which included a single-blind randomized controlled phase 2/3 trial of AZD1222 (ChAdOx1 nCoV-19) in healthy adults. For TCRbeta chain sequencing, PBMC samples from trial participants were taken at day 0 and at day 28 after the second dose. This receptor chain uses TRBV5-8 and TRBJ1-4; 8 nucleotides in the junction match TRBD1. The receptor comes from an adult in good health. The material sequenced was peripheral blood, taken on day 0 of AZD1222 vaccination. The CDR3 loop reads CASSLGSGGHEKLFF. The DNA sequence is TGTGCCAGCAGCTTGGGCTCAGGGGGCCATGAAAAACTGTTTTTT.